This passage covers 18 T cell receptor beta chains from one sample sequenced in a study of blood T cell repertoires in COVID-19. Assay: immunoSEQ multiplex PCR; the TCRdb copy retains only in-frame clones and omits some. The sample records about 74,000 clones, around 90% being singletons. The sequencing input was peripheral blood. The receptor source for this set is an older woman with active COVID-19.

As concerns this clone: The junction shows a germline mismatch at one end, possibly a read error. The chain has TRBV5-5 and TRBJ2-2, with TRBD2 identical over 12 bases. The germline V gene encodes CDR1 SGHKS and CDR2 YYEKEE (reference sequence). The CDR3 sequence is 20 residues long. The CDR3 DNA follows: TGTGCCAGCAGCTCGAAACCGGGGCTAGCGGGAGGGGCGAACGCCGGGGAGCTGTTTTTT. This gives the protein CASSSKPGLAGGANAGELFF.

V is TRBV18 and J is TRBJ2-3, with 7 bases identical to TRBD1. Per germline, CDR1 KGHSH and CDR2 LQKENI. V shed 2 bases, J shed 4 bases, and the junction held 6 bases outside the gene matches. The CDR3 is made up of 15 amino acids. CDR3 protein: CASSPGSGGADTQYF. The CDR3 bases are TGTGCCAGCTCACCAGGTTCAGGGGGTGCAGATACGCAGTATTTT.

The chain has TRBV5-1 and TRBJ2-4, with a possible D match to TRBD2 (7 bases). Trimming removed 3 bases from V and 6 bases from J, with 13 bases in between. There are 14 residues in the CDR3. Germline CDR1 reads SGHRS; CDR2 reads YFSETQ. DNA for the CDR3: TGCGCCAGCAGCTCGGCGGGGGCTGGAAACATTCAGTACTTC. This codes for CASSSAGAGNIQYF.

The CDR3 spells CATNQPGQGAYEQYF. CDR3 nucleotide sequence: TGTGCCACTAATCAACCGGGACAGGGGGCTTACGAGCAGTACTTC. This rearrangement joins TRBV19 to TRBJ2-7; 12 bases match TRBD1. Per germline, CDR1 LNHDA and CDR2 SQIVND (reference sequence). This CDR3 has 15 amino acids. With V trimmed by 10 bases and J by 4 bases, 11 bases remained unmatched.

The chain carries TRBV27 and TRBJ2-7; the match to TRBD1 covers 9 bases. Germline CDR1 reads MNHEY; CDR2 reads SMNVEV (reference sequence). This CDR3 has 14 residues. V dropped 6 bases and J dropped 6; count of bases not matched to a gene: 9. This CDR3 is CASRPAETGGEQYF. CDR3 coding DNA: TGTGCCAGCAGACCAGCCGAGACAGGGGGCGAGCAGTACTTC.

The V call is TRBV30, the J call TRBJ1-2; TRBD1 matches 7 bases. J was trimmed by 14 bases and V by 3 bases; bases with no gene match: 12. CDR1 and CDR2 (germline): GTSNPN, SVGIG (reference sequence). CDR3 length: 12 residues. Here the CDR3 DNA reads TGTGCCTGGAGCCTAGGGGGCGGTTCCTTAACCTTC. Encoded protein: CAWSLGGGSLTF.

The chain links TRBV6-1 to TRBJ2-3; TRBD2 matches at 10 bases. J lost 5 bases, V lost 3 bases, and 5 bases had no gene match. Germline values: CDR1 MNHNS, CDR2 SASEGT. This CDR3 is 15 amino acids long. CDR3 sequence reads: CASSDLAGAGDTQYF. The DNA for the CDR3 is TGTGCCAGCAGTGACCTAGCGGGAGCTGGAGATACGCAGTATTTT.

This chain links TRBV19 with TRBJ1-5; 9 bases match TRBD1. This CDR3 is built from 15 residues. Germline V gene lookup returns CDR1 LNHDA and CDR2 SQIVND (reference sequence). Losses at the gene ends were 4 bases for V and 4 bases for J; bases not matched to a gene: 5. The CDR3 DNA reads as TGTGCCAGTAGTACCCGACAGGGGGGAAATCAGCCCCAGCATTTT. Translated: CASSTRQGGNQPQHF. The variable domain in full, completed from reference TRBV19 and TRBJ1-5, reads DGGITQSPKYLFRKEGQNVTLSCEQNLNHDAMYWYRQDPGQGLRLIYYSQIVNDFQKGDIAEGYSVSREKKESFPLTVTSAQKNPTAFYLCASSTRQGGNQPQHFGDGTRLSIL.

The gene calls are TRBV5-4 and TRBJ2-1, with 7 bases lining up with TRBD2. There are 17 residues in the CDR3. Per germline, CDR1 SGHNT and CDR2 YYREEE (reference sequence). The junction had 14 bases not matched to a gene; V was cut back by 4 bases and J by 4 bases. The CDR3 DNA reads TGTGCCAGCAGCCTCCCCTCGGTCCTAGCGGCTTACAATGAGCAGTTCTTC. It is translated as CASSLPSVLAAYNEQFF. Combining the CDR3 with reference TRBV5-4 and TRBJ2-1 gives the whole variable domain ETGVTQSPTHLIKTRGQQVTLRCSSQSGHNTVSWYQQALGQGPQFIFQYYREEENGRGNFPPRFSGLQFPNYSSELNVNALELDDSALYLCASSLPSVLAAYNEQFFGPGTRLTVL.

This clone was counted between two and nine times. This chain links TRBV4-1 with TRBJ1-3; 10 nucleotides match TRBD1. V shed 4 bases, J shed 2 bases, and the junction held 14 bases outside the gene matches. Germline loops: CDR1 MGHRA, CDR2 YSYEKL. This CDR3 is built from 19 residues. CDR3 sequence: CASSPTVRQGAITGNTIYF. CDR3 in DNA: TGCGCCAGCAGCCCCACGGTTCGACAGGGGGCCATAACTGGAAACACCATATATTTT.

This rearrangement joins TRBV5-4 to TRBJ2-1; perhaps TRBD2 as D (7 bases). In germline, CDR1 is SGHNT, CDR2 YYREEE (reference sequence). The CDR3 consists of 16 residues. Trimming removed 5 bases at V and 0 bases at J, with 15 bases between. CDR3 coding DNA: TGTGCCAGCAGTCGCGAGGGGGGGTTCTCCTACAATGAGCAGTTCTTC. As protein: CASSREGGFSYNEQFF.

This clone has only one observation. The chain joins TRBV5-1 to TRBJ1-1, with D maybe TRBD1 (6 bases). Trimming left V 4 bases short and J 1 base short, with 14 bases between. The germline CDR1 and CDR2 sequences are SGHRS and YFSETQ. This CDR3 region has 15 residues. This CDR3 is CASSLDSGRNTEAFF. CDR3 DNA: TGCGCCAGCAGCCTGGACAGTGGGAGGAACACTGAAGCTTTCTTT.

The chain carries TRBV5-1 and TRBJ2-5, with D perhaps matching TRBD2 (6 bases). Germline CDR1 and CDR2: SGHRS and YFSETQ. Trimming took off 4 bases at V and 4 bases at J, with 11 bases between the two ends. The CDR3 is 13 amino acids. For the CDR3, the DNA is TGCGCCAGCAGCGAGGAGGGTTTAGAGACCCAGTACTTC. Amino acid sequence: CASSEEGLETQYF.

The chain has TRBV27 and TRBJ2-7, with 11 bases identical to TRBD2. Germline V gives CDR1 MNHEY, CDR2 SMNVEV (reference sequence). The CDR3 runs to 15 residues. J was trimmed by 0 bases and V by 8 bases; bases with no gene match: 6. CDR3 amino acids: CASQRLAGGSYEQYF. In DNA, the CDR3 is TGTGCCAGCCAGAGGCTAGCGGGAGGCTCCTACGAGCAGTACTTC.

The count of this clone is one. The rearrangement joins TRBV5-1 to TRBJ1-2, with 7 bases matching TRBD1. This CDR3 comprises 13 residues. Germline assignment: CDR1 SGHRS and CDR2 YFSETQ. Trimming at V came to 6 bases and at J to 5 bases, leaving 7 bases not matched to a gene. CDR3 sequence (DNA): TGCGCCAGCAAGGTCACACAGGGGTATGGCTACACCTTC. Protein: CASKVTQGYGYTF.

V usage is TRBV30 and J usage is TRBJ1-2, with D perhaps matching TRBD1 (6 bases). This CDR3 has 15 residues. Looked up from germline, CDR1 is GTSNPN and CDR2 is SVGIG (reference sequence). V was trimmed by 1 base and J by 4 bases, leaving 16 bases between them. CDR3 sequence reads: CAWSDRAHATYGYTF. The CDR3 DNA sequence: TGTGCCTGGAGTGACAGGGCCCATGCGACCTATGGCTACACCTTC.

This rearrangement joins TRBV19 to TRBJ2-2; 11 nucleotides agree with TRBD2. Germline trimming cut 5 bases from V and 1 base from J; bases unmatched to any gene: 3. The CDR3 sequence is 16 residues long. CDR1 LNHDA and CDR2 SQIVND come from the germline V gene (reference sequence). The CDR3 region is CASSLGTSGNTGELFF. The CDR3 DNA follows: TGTGCCAGTAGTCTTGGGACTAGCGGGAACACCGGGGAGCTGTTTTTT.

The chain is built from TRBV4-1 and TRBJ2-2; 8 nucleotides align to TRBD2. Germline V gene data show CDR1 as MGHRA and CDR2 as YSYEKL. The CDR3 sequence is 15 residues long. J was trimmed by 9 bases and V by 0 bases; bases with no gene match: 6. The CDR3 DNA sequence: TGCGCCAGCAGCCAAGATCTCACTAGCGGCAGGGAGCTGTTTTTT. It yields the protein CASSQDLTSGRELFF.